Below, 18 T cell receptor beta chains from the same sample are listed, as sequenced in a study of siplizumab effects on memory and regulatory T cells. Only in-frame clones appear in the TCRdb table, and some are missing; sequencing was by immunoSEQ multiplex PCR. The sample yields about 100,000 clones, 75% to 95% seen once. Specimen: CD4+ T cells sorted from blood. The receptors shown here come from a human donor in good health.

The rearrangement links TRBV11-2 to TRBJ1-1; D remains unclear. The CDR3 is 15 residues long. Germline CDR1 is SGHAT and CDR2 is FQNNGV. V was cut by 1 base and J by 0 bases, with 9 bases left in between. CDR3 coding DNA: TGTGCCAGCAGCTTAGGAATGACTCTGAACACTGAAGCTTTCTTT. Translated: CASSLGMTLNTEAFF.

The rearrangement joins TRBV7-3 to TRBJ1-6; TRBD1 agrees at 11 bases. The CDR3 is 14 residues long. Germline assignment: CDR1 SGHTA and CDR2 FQGTGA. V shed 6 bases, J shed 9 bases, and the junction held 4 bases outside the gene matches. The CDR3 coding sequence is TGTGCCAGCAGTTCGGGACAGGGGGTTTCACCCCTCCACTTT. Residues: CASSSGQGVSPLHF.

The chain combines TRBV6-1 with TRBJ2-2; no clear D. Deletions cut 6 bases from V and 0 bases from J, with 11 bases between. CDR1 and CDR2 (germline): MNHNS, SASEGT. The CDR3 loop spans 15 amino acids. This chain's CDR3 is CASRPGGSNTGELFF. The CDR3 nucleotides read TGTGCCAGCAGGCCGGGTGGGTCGAACACCGGGGAGCTGTTTTTT.

The chain is built from TRBV19 and TRBJ1-3, with no clear D. Germline CDR1 is LNHDA and CDR2 is SQIVND (reference sequence). CDR3 length: 17 amino acids. Trimming stripped 0 bases from V and 0 bases from J, with 12 bases between. The CDR3 reads CASSIDVGIISGNTIYF. The CDR3 DNA is TGTGCCAGTAGTATAGATGTCGGCATAATCTCTGGAAACACCATATATTTT.

The chain employs TRBV13 and TRBJ1-1, with a tentative D call TRBD1 (5 bases). Germline V CDR1 and CDR2: PRHDT, FYEKMQ (reference sequence). This CDR3 is built from 16 residues. Trimming cost V 0 bases and J 3 bases, with 14 bases left between them. The CDR3, as DNA: TGTGCCAGCAGCTTAGGCTCAGTGACAGCACACACTGAAGCTTTCTTT. Amino acid sequence: CASSLGSVTAHTEAFF. Variable domain in full (rest from reference TRBV13 and TRBJ1-1): AAGVIQSPRHLIKEKRETATLKCYPIPRHDTVYWYQQGPGQDPQFLISFYEKMQSDKGSIPDRFSAQQFSDYHSELNMSSLELGDSALYFCASSLGSVTAHTEAFFGQGTRLTVV.

The V gene is TRBV30, the J gene TRBJ2-7, with D unresolved. Trimming removed 3 bases at V and 3 bases at J, with 15 bases between. Germline lookup yields CDR1 GTSNPN and CDR2 SVGIG (reference sequence). CDR3 length: 14 residues. The CDR3 DNA reads TGTGCCTGGAGGGGAAACGGGCATTTCTACGAGCAGTACTTC. Translated: CAWRGNGHFYEQYF.

The chain links TRBV11-3 to TRBJ2-3, with 8 positions matching TRBD1. The V segment lost 1 base and the J segment 2 bases; nucleotides outside the gene matches: 5. The germline V gene encodes CDR1 SGHNT and CDR2 YENEEA. The CDR3 has 16 amino acids. CDR3 sequence: CASSLATTGATDTQYF. The CDR3 DNA sequence: TGTGCCAGCAGCTTAGCTACGACAGGGGCCACAGATACGCAGTATTTT.

This chain connects TRBV30 to TRBJ2-4; D is unclear. Germline V CDR1 and CDR2: GTSNPN, SVGIG (reference sequence). The V end lost 6 bases, the J end lost 1 base, and 13 bases lay between the germline ends. The CDR3 contains 14 residues. The CDR3 region is CACAWSEAKNIQYF. CDR3 bases: TGTGCCTGCGCGTGGTCGGAGGCCAAAAACATTCAGTACTTC. Full variable domain (remainder filled in from reference TRBV30 and TRBJ2-4): SQTIHQWPATLVQPVGSPLSLECTVEGTSNPNLYWYRQAAGRGLQLLFYSVGIGQISSEVPQNLSASRPQDRQFILSSKKLLLSDSGFYLCACAWSEAKNIQYFGAGTRLSVL.

V and J are TRBV5-1 and TRBJ2-3; possibly TRBD2 for D (5 bases). Trimming removed 7 bases from V and 4 bases from J, with 16 bases in between. Germline CDR1 is SGHRS and CDR2 is YFSETQ. The CDR3 spans 14 residues. The CDR3 bases are TGCGCCAGCGGACGAGGGAATAGCGCAGATACGCAGTATTTT. Residues: CASGRGNSADTQYF.

This clone appeared a few times. V and J are TRBV7-3 and TRBJ2-7, with 7 nucleotides matching TRBD2. The CDR3 length is 15 residues. Germline CDR1 SGHTA, CDR2 FQGTGA. V lost 5 bases and J lost 2; bases outside the gene matches: 9. The CDR3 is CASSPGGGATYEQYF. For the CDR3, the DNA is TGTGCCAGCAGCCCCGGGGGAGGGGCCACCTACGAGCAGTACTTC.

V gene TRBV10-3 combines with J gene TRBJ1-1; D is unclear. Per the germline V gene, CDR1 is ENHRY and CDR2 is SYGVKD. The CDR3 consists of 12 residues. The V end lost 3 bases, the J end lost 5 bases, and 7 bases lay between the germline ends. CDR3: CAISEVGTEAFF. The CDR3 DNA follows: TGTGCCATCAGTGAAGTGGGAACTGAAGCTTTCTTT.

This clone was counted between two and nine times. The chain uses TRBV10-1 and TRBJ1-2; weak D call: TRBD1 (5 bases). The V gene's germline CDR1 is WNHNN and CDR2 SYGVQD (reference sequence). This CDR3 is built from 13 residues. Trimming cost V 3 bases and J 4 bases, with 9 bases left between them. CDR3 DNA sequence: TGCGCCAGCAGTGAAGACAGACTCTATGGCTACACCTTC. This codes for CASSEDRLYGYTF.

The rearrangement uses TRBV6-6 and TRBJ2-7; D call uncertain. V was clipped by 6 bases and J by 1 base, with 16 bases between them. There are 15 residues in the CDR3. Germline V gives CDR1 MNHNY, CDR2 SVGAGI (reference sequence). CDR3 in amino acids: CASRPDPKRSYEQYF. DNA of the CDR3: TGTGCCAGCAGGCCCGACCCTAAGAGATCCTACGAGCAGTACTTC.

This clone was seen a single time. The chain combines TRBV5-1 with TRBJ2-3; D remains unclear. The germline CDR1 and CDR2 sequences are SGHRS and YFSETQ. This CDR3 is 14 amino acids long. The ends were cut back, 0 bases at V and 0 bases at J, with 5 bases in the middle. CDR3 sequence: CASSLVASTDTQYF. Here the CDR3 DNA reads TGCGCCAGCAGCTTGGTTGCTAGCACAGATACGCAGTATTTT.

The V and J genes are TRBV6-6 and TRBJ2-3; 8 nucleotides line up with TRBD1. CDR3 length equals 15 residues. Germline-derived CDR1 and CDR2 are MNHNY and SVGAGI (reference sequence). Trimming at V came to 2 bases and at J to 4 bases, leaving 5 bases not matched to a gene. The CDR3 nucleotides are TGTGCCAGCAGTTACCCAGGACAGGGCGCAGATACGCAGTATTTT. Translating it yields CASSYPGQGADTQYF.

J is TRBJ2-7 and V is TRBV10-1; 8 bases are a match to TRBD1. The CDR3 has 15 residues. The germline CDR1 and CDR2 sequences are WNHNN and SYGVQD (reference sequence). V lost 2 bases to trimming and J lost 3 bases; unmatched junction nucleotides: 6. This CDR3 reads CASSEGQGAYYEQYF. The CDR3 DNA follows: TGCGCCAGCAGTGAGGGACAGGGCGCCTACTACGAGCAGTACTTC.

This rearrangement joins TRBV20-1 to TRBJ2-7, with 7 bases aligning to TRBD1. The CDR3 length is 11 residues. V was clipped by 4 bases and J by 7 bases; unmatched bases: 4. Germline values: CDR1 DFQATT, CDR2 SNEGSKA (reference sequence). CDR3 region: CSATQGWEQYF. For the CDR3, the DNA is TGCAGTGCTACACAGGGGTGGGAGCAGTACTTC.

This chain uses TRBV5-1 with TRBJ2-7, with 8 bases identical to TRBD2. The CDR3 has 11 amino acids. Germline lookup yields CDR1 SGHRS and CDR2 YFSETQ. V shed 4 bases and J 7 bases; nucleotides not matched to a gene: 1. The CDR3 here is CASSSGGEQYF. In DNA form, the CDR3 reads TGCGCCAGCAGCAGCGGGGGAGAGCAGTACTTC.